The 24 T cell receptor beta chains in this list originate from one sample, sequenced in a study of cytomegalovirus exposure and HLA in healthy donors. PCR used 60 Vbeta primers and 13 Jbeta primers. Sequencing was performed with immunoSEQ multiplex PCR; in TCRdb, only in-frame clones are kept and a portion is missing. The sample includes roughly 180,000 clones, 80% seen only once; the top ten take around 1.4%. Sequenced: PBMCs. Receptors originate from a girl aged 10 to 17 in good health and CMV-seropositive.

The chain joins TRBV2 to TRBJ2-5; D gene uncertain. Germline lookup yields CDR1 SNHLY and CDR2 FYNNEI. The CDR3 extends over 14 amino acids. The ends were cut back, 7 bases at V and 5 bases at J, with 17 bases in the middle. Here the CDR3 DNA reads TGTGCCAGCACAGGCTTAGTCAATGTCGAGACCCAGTACTTC. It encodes CASTGLVNVETQYF. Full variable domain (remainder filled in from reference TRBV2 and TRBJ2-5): EPEVTQTPSHQVTQMGQEVILRCVPISNHLYFYWYRQILGQKVEFLVSFYNNEISEKSEIFDDQFSVERPDGSNFTLKIRSTKLEDSAMYFCASTGLVNVETQYFGPGTRLLVL.

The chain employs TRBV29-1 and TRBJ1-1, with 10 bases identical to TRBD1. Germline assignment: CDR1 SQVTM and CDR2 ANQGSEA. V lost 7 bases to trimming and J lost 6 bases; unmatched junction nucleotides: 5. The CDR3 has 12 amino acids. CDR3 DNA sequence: TGCAGCGCCGGGGACAGGGGCGCTGAAGCTTTCTTT. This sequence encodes CSAGDRGAEAFF.

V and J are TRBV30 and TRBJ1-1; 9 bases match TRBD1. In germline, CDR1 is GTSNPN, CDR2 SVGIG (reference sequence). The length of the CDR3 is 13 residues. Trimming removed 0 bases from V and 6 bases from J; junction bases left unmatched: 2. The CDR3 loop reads CAWSVQGASEAFF. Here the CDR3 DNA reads TGTGCCTGGAGTGTACAGGGGGCCTCTGAAGCTTTCTTT.

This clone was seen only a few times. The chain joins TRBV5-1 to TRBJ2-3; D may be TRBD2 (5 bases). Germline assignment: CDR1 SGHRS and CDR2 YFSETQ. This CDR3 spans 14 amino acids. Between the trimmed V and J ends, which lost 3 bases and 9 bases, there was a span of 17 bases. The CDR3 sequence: CASSSLETFETQYF. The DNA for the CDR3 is TGCGCCAGCAGCTCACTAGAAACGTTCGAAACGCAGTATTTT.

The CDR3 is CASSFGLAGVVNEQYF. CDR3 sequence (DNA): TGTGCCAGCAGCTTTGGGCTTGCGGGGGTGGTAAACGAGCAGTACTTC. The chain uses TRBV11-2 and TRBJ2-7; TRBD2 matches at 7 bases. Germline trimming cut 3 bases from V and 5 bases from J; bases unmatched to any gene: 13. Germline V CDR1 and CDR2: SGHAT, FQNNGV. This CDR3 region has 16 residues.

Here the CDR3 reads CASSRDRGTGNTIYF. The CDR3 nucleotides read TGTGCCAGCAGTCGGGACAGGGGGACTGGAAACACCATATATTTT. This sequence joins TRBV27 and TRBJ1-3, with 11 bases lining up with TRBD1. This CDR3 has 15 amino acids. Germline V CDR1 and CDR2: MNHEY, SMNVEV (reference sequence). V shed 5 bases, J shed 2 bases, and the junction held 2 bases outside the gene matches.

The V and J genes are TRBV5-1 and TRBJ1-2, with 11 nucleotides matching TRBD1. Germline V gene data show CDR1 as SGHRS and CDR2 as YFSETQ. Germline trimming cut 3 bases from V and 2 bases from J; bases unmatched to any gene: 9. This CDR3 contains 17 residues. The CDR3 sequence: CASSSGTGGKKNYGYTF. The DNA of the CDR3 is TGCGCCAGCAGCTCGGGGACAGGGGGTAAGAAGAACTATGGCTACACCTTC.

In DNA form, the CDR3 reads TGTGCCAGCAGCCTCCGGACAGGGGCGAATGAAGCTTTCTTT. Amino acids: CASSLRTGANEAFF. This chain joins TRBV7-6 and TRBJ1-1; 9 bases are a match to TRBD1. The CDR3 sequence is 14 residues long. In germline, CDR1 is SGHVS, CDR2 FNYEAQ. After removal of 5 bases from V and 7 bases from J, the junction contained 8 bases not matched to a gene.

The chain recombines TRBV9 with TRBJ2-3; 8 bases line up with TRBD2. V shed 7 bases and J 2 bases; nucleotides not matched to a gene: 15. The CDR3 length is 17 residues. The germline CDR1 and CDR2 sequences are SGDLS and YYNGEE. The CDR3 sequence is CASGRGAGEVPTDTQYF. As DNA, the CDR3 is TGTGCCAGCGGCCGGGGAGCGGGAGAGGTCCCCACAGATACGCAGTATTTT.

The CDR3 sequence: CASSDSAGGELFF. CDR3 bases: TGTGCCAGCAGTGACTCTGCAGGGGGGGAGCTGTTTTTT. The chain recombines TRBV6-4 with TRBJ2-2, with TRBD1 as a possible D gene (5 bases). CDR3 length equals 13 residues. Trimming pared 0 bases from V and 8 bases from J, leaving 7 bases between. The germline V gene has CDR1 MRHNA and CDR2 SNTAGT.

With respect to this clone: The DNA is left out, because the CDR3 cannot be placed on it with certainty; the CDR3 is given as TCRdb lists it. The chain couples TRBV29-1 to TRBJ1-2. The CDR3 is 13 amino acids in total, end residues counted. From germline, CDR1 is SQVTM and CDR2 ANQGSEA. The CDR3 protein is CSVDFRGGYGYTF.

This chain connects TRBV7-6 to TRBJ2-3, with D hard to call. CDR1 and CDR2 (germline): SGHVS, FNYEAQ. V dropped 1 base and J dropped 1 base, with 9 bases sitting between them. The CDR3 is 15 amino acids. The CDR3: CASSLGSGGTDTQYF. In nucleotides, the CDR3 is TGTGCCAGCAGCTTAGGATCCGGAGGCACAGATACGCAGTATTTT. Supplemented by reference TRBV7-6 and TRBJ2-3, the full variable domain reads GAGVSQSPRYKVTKRGQDVALRCDPISGHVSLYWYRQALGQGPEFLTYFNYEAQQDKSGLPNDRFSAERPEGSISTLTIQRTEQRDSAMYRCASSLGSGGTDTQYFGPGTRLTVL.

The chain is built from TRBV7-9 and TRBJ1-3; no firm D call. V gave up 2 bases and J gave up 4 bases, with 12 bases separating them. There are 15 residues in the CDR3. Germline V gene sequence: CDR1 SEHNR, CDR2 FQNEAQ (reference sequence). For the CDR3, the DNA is TGTGCCAGCAGCTTAAGCGGAGGGAGCGGAAACACCATATATTTT. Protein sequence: CASSLSGGSGNTIYF.

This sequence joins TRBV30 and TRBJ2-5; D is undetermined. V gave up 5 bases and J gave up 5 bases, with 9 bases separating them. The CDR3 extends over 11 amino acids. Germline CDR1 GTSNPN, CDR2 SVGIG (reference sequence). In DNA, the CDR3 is TGTGCCTGGGCCGACATGGAGACCCAGTACTTC. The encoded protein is CAWADMETQYF.

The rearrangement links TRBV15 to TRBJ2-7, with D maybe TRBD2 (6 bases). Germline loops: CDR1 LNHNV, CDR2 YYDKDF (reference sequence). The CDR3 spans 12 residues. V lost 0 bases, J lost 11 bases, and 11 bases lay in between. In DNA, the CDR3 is TGTGCCACCAGCAGAGATGGAGGGATTGAGTACTTC. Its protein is CATSRDGGIEYF.

In DNA, the CDR3 is TGTGCCAGCAGTTACCGACAGAACACTGAAGCTTTCTTT. As protein: CASSYRQNTEAFF. The V gene is TRBV6-5, the J gene TRBJ1-1, with D unclear. Deletions cut 2 bases from V and 1 base from J, with 5 bases between. The V gene's germline CDR1 is MNHEY and CDR2 SVGAGI. The CDR3 spans 13 residues.

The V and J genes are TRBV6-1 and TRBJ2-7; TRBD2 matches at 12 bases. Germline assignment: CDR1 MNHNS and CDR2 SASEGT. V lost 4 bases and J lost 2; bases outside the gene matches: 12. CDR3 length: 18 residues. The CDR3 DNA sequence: TGTGCCAGCAGTGCCCGATTTTACCCTAGCGGGAGGGCCTACGAGCAGTACTTC. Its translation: CASSARFYPSGRAYEQYF.

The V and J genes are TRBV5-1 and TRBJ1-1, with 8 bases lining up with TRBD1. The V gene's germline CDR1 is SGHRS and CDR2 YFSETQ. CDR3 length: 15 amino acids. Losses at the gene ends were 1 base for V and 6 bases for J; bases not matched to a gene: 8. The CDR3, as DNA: TGCGCCAGCAGCTTGAGTTTCGTACAGGGGGCTGAAGCTTTCTTT. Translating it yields CASSLSFVQGAEAFF.

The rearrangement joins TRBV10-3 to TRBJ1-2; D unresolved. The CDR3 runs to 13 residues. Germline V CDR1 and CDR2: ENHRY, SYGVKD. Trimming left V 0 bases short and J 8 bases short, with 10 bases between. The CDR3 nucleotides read TGTGCCATCAGTGAGTCGTATCCGGGAGGCTACACCTTC. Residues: CAISESYPGGYTF.

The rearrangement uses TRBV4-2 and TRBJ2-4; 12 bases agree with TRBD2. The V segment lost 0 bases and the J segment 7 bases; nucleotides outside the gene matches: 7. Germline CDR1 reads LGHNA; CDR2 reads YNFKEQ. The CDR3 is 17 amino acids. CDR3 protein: CASSQDASGRAGNIQYF. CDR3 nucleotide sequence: TGTGCCAGCAGCCAAGATGCTAGCGGGAGGGCCGGGAACATTCAGTACTTC.

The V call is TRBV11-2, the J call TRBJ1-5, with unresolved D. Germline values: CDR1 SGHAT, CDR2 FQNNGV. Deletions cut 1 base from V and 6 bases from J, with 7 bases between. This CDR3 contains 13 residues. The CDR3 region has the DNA TGTGCCAGCAGCTTAGGTTACGGTCAGCCCCAGCATTTT. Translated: CASSLGYGQPQHF. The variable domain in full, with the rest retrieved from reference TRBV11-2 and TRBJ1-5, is EAGVAQSPRYKIIEKRQSVAFWCNPISGHATLYWYQQILGQGPKLLIQFQNNGVVDDSQLPKDRFSAERLKGVDSTLKIQPAKLEDSAVYLCASSLGYGQPQHFGDGTRLSIL.

For the CDR3, the DNA is TGTGCCAGCACCTTAGCGGGAGGGTACTACAATGAGCAGTTCTTC. This codes for CASTLAGGYYNEQFF. V is TRBV6-6 and J is TRBJ2-1, with TRBD2 matching over 11 bases. CDR3 length: 15 amino acids. V shed 7 bases, J shed 3 bases, and the junction held 5 bases outside the gene matches. The germline CDR1 and CDR2 sequences are MNHNY and SVGAGI (reference sequence).

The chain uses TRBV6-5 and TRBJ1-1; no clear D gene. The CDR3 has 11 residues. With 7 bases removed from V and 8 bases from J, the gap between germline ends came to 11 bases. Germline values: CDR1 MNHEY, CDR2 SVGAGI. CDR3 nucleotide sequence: TGTGCCAGCAACAAAAGAGGGGAAGCTTTCTTT. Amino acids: CASNKRGEAFF.

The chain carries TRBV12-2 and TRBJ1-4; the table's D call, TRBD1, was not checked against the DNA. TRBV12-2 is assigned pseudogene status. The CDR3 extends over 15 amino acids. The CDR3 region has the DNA TGTGCAAGTCGCTCTTACAGGGGGCCTAATGAAAAACTGTTTTTT. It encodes CASRSYRGPNEKLFF.